Listed here are 5 T cell receptor beta chains from one sample, sequenced in a study of chemoradiotherapy in HPV16-positive cancers. Data came from immunoSEQ multiplex PCR; TCRdb stores just in-frame clones and leaves some out. The sample has just under 5,000 clones; roughly 95% are singletons. The sequenced sample was tumor tissue, obtained from a patient who underwent chemoradiotherapy. The receptors derive from a human donor with HPV-associated anogenital cancer.

With regard to this clone: Mismatch with germline at one junction end may stem from a read error. The identical CDR3 is also encoded by other nucleotide sequences in the sample. The chain carries TRBV18 and TRBJ1-2, with D unresolved. The CDR3 contains 18 residues. Germline V lookup: CDR1 KGHSH, CDR2 LQKENI. The CDR3 sequence is CASSPPFGFDRERYGYTF. Here the CDR3 DNA reads TGTGCCAGCTCGCCACCTTTTGGTTTCGATCGGGAGCGCTATGGCTACACCTTC.

This chain links TRBV28 with TRBJ2-7; D ambiguous. The CDR3 contains 13 residues. The V end was cut by 6 bases, the J end by 1 base, with 10 bases between. From germline, CDR1 is MDHEN and CDR2 SYDVKM. The CDR3 reads CASSLGFSYEQYF. Written as DNA, the CDR3 is TGTGCCAGCAGCTTGGGTTTTTCCTACGAGCAGTACTTC.

This clone was counted once. This rearrangement joins TRBV28 to TRBJ2-7; TRBD2 agrees at 10 bases. Looked up from germline, CDR1 is MDHEN and CDR2 is SYDVKM. Trimming took 7 bases from V and 5 from J; bases not matched to a gene: 11. The CDR3 spans 15 residues. CDR3 DNA sequence: TGTGCCAGCAACCGTCGGAGCCTAGCGGGAGACGAGCAGTACTTC. Amino acids: CASNRRSLAGDEQYF.

The chain combines TRBV28 with TRBJ1-2; D possibly corresponds to TRBD1 (6 bases). V dropped 5 bases and J dropped 4 bases, with 17 bases sitting between them. Looked up from germline, CDR1 is MDHEN and CDR2 is SYDVKM. The CDR3 runs to 15 residues. The CDR3 region is CASSPHGQRSYGYTF. The CDR3 bases are TGTGCCAGCAGTCCCCACGGACAGCGCTCCTATGGCTACACCTTC.

This chain joins TRBV7-9 and TRBJ1-5, with a tentative D call TRBD1 (6 bases). The V gene's germline CDR1 is SEHNR and CDR2 FQNEAQ (reference sequence). V gave up 0 bases and J gave up 0 bases, with 12 bases separating them. The CDR3 runs 17 residues. Here the CDR3 DNA reads TGTGCCAGCAGCTTAGCGGGGGGACACGATAGCAATCAGCCCCAGCATTTT. It yields the protein CASSLAGGHDSNQPQHF.